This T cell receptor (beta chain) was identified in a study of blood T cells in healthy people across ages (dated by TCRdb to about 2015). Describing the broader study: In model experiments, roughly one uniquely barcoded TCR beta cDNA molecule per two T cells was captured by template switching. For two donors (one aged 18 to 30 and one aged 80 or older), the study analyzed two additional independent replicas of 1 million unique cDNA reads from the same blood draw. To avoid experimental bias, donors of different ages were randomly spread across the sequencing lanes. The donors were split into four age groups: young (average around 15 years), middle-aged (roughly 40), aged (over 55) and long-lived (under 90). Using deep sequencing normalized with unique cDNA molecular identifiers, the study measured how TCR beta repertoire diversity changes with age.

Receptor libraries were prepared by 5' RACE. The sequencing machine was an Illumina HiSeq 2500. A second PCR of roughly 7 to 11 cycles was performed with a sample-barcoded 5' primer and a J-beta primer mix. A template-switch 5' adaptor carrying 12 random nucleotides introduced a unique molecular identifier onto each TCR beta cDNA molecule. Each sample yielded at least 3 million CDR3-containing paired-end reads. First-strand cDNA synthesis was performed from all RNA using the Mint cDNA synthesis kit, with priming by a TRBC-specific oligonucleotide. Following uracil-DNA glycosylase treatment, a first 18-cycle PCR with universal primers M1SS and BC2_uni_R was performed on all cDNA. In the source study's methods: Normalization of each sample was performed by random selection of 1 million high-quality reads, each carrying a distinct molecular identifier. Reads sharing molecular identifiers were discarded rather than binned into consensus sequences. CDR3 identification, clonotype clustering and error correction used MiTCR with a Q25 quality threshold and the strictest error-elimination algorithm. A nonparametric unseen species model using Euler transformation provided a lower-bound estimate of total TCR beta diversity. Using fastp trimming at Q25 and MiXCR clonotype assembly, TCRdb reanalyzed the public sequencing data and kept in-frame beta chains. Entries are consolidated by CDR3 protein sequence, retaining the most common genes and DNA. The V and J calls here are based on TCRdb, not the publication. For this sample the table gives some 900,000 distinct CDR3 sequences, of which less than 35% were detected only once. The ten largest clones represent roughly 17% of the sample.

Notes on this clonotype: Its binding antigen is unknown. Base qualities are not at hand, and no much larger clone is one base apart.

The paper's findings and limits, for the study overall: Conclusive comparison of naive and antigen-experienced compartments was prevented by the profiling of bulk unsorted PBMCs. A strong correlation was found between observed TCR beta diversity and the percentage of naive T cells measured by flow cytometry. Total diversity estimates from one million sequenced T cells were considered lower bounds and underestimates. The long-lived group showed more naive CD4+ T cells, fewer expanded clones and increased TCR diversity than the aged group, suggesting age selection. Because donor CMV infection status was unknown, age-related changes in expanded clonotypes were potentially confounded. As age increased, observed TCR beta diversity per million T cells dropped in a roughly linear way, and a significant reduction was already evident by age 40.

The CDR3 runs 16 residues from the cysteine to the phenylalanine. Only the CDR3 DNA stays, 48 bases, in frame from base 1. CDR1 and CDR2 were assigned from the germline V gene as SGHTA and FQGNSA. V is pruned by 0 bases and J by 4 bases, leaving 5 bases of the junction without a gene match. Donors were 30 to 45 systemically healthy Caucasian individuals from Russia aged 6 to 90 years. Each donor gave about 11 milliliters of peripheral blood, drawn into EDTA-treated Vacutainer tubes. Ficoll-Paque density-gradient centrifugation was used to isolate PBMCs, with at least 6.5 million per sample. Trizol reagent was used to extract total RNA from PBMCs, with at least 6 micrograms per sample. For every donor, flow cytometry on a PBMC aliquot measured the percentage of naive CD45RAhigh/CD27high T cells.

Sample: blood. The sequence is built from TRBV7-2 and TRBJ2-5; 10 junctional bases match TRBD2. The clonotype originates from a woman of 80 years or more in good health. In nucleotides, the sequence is TGTGCCAGCAGCTTAGCGAGCGGGGGGGCAGGAGAGACCCAGTACTTC. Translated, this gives CASSLASGGAGETQYF.